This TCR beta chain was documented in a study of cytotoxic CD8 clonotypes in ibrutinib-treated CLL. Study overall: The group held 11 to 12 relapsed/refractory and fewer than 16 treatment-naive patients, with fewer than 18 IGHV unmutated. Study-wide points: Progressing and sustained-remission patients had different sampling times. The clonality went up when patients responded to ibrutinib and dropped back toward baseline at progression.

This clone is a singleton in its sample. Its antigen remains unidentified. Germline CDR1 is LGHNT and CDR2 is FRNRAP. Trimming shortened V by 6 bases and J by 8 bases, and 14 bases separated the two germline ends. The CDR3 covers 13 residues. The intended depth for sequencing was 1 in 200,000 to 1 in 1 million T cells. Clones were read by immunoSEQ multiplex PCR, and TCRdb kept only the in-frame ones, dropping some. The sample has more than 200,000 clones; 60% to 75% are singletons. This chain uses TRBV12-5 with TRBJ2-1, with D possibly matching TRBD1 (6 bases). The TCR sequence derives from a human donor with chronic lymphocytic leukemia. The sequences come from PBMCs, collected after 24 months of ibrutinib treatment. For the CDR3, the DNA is TGTGCTAGTGGCCGAACAGGGTTCTATGAGCAGTTCTTC. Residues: CASGRTGFYEQFF.